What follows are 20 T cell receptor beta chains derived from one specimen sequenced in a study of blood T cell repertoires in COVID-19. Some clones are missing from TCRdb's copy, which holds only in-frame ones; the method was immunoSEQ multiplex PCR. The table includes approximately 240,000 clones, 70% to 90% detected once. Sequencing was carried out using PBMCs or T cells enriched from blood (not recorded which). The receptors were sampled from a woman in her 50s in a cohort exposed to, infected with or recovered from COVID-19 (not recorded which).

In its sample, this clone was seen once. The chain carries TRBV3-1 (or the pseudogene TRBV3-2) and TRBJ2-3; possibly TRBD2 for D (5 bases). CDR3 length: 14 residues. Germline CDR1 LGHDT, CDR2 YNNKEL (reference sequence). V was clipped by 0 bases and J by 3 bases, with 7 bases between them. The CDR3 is CASSQDPGTDTQYF. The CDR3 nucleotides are TGTGCCAGCAGCCAAGACCCGGGGACAGATACGCAGTATTTT.

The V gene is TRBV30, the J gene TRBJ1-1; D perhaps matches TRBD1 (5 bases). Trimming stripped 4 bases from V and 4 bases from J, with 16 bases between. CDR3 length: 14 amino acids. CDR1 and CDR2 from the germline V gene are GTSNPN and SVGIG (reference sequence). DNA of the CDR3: TGTGCCTGGACTTATACGGGGGGGGGCACTGAAGCTTTCTTT. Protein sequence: CAWTYTGGGTEAFF.

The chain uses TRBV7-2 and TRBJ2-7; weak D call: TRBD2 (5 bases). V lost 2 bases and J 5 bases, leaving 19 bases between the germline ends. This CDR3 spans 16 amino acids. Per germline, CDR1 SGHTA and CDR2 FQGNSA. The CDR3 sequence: CASSLLSRGLVDEQYF. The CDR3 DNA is TGTGCCAGCAGCTTACTATCTCGGGGATTGGTCGACGAGCAGTACTTC.

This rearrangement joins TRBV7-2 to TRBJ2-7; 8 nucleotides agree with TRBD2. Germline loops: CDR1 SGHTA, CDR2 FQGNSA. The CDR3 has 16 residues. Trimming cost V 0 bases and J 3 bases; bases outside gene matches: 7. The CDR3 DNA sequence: TGTGCCAGCAGCTTAGCGGTAGCGGGGAACTACTACGAGCAGTACTTC. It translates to CASSLAVAGNYYEQYF.

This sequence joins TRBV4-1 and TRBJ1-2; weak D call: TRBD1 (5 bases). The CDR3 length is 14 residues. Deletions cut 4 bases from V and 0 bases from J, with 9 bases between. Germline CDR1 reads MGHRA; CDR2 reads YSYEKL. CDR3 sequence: CASSLTASNYGYTF. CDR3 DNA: TGCGCCAGCAGCCTGACAGCCTCTAACTATGGCTACACCTTC.

CDR3 DNA: TGTGCCAGCAGCTTATCCCAGGGAATGGGTGAAAAACTGTTTTTT. Protein: CASSLSQGMGEKLFF. The chain combines TRBV11-2 with TRBJ1-4, with D maybe TRBD1 (5 bases). The V gene lost 2 bases and the J gene lost 7 bases, with 14 bases spanning the gap. Germline V CDR1 and CDR2: SGHAT, FQNNGV. This CDR3 is 15 amino acids long.

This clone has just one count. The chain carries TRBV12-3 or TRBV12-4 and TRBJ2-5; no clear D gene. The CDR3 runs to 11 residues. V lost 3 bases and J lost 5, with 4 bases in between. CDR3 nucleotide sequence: TGTGCCAGCAGTTTTTCGGAGACCCAGTACTTC. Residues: CASSFSETQYF.

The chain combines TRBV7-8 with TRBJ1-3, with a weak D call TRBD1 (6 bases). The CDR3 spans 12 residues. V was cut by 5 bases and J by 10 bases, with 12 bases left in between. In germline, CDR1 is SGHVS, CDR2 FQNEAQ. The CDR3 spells CASSLRTVTIYF. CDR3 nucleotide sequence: TGTGCCAGCAGCCTTCGGACAGTAACCATATATTTT.

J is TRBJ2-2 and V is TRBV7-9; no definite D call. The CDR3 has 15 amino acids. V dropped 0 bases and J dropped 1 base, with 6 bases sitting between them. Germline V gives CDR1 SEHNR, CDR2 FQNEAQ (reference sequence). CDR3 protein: CASSLAAGNTGELFF. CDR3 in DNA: TGTGCCAGCAGCTTAGCGGCAGGGAACACCGGGGAGCTGTTTTTT.

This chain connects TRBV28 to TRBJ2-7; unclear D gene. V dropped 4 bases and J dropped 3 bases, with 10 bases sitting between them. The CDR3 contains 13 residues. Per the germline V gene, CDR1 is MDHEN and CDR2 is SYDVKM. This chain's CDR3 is CASSSRLYYEQYF. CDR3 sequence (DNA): TGTGCCAGCAGTTCCCGACTTTACTACGAGCAGTACTTC.

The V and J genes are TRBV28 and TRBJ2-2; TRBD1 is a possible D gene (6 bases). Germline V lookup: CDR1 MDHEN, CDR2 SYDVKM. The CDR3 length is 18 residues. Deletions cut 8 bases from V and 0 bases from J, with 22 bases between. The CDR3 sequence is CASLFQGTSYANTGELFF. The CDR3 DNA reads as TGTGCCAGCCTTTTCCAGGGGACCTCATACGCGAACACCGGGGAGCTGTTTTTT. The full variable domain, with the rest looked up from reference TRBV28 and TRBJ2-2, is DVKVTQSSRYLVKRTGEKVFLECVQDMDHENMFWYRQDPGLGLRLIYFSYDVKMKEKGDIPEGYSVSREKKERFSLILESASTNQTSMYLCASLFQGTSYANTGELFFGEGSRLTVL.

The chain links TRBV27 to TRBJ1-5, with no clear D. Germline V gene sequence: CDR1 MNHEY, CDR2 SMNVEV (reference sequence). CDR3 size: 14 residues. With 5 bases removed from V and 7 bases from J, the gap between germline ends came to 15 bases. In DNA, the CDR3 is TGTGCCAGCAGTACAAACTCGGGGTCCCAGCCCCAGCATTTT. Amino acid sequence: CASSTNSGSQPQHF.

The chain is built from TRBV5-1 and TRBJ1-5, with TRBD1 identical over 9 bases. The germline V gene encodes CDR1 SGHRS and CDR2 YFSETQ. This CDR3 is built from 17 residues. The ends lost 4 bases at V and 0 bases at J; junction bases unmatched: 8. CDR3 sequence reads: CASSPGQGLFSNQPQHF. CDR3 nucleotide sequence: TGCGCCAGCAGCCCCGGACAGGGGCTGTTTAGCAATCAGCCCCAGCATTTT.

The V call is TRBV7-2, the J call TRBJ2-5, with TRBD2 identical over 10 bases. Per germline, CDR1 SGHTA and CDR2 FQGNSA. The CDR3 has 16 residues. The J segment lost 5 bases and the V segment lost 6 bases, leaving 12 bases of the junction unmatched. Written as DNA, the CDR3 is TGTGCCAGCAGTCCCAACCGAGCGGGGGGGATGGAGACCCAGTACTTC. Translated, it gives CASSPNRAGGMETQYF. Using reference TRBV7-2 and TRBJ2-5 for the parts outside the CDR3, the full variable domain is GAGVSQSPSNKVTEKGKDVELRCDPISGHTALYWYRQSLGQGLEFLIYFQGNSAPDKSGLPSDRFSAERTGGSVSTLTIQRTQQEDSAVYLCASSPNRAGGMETQYFGPGTRLLVL.

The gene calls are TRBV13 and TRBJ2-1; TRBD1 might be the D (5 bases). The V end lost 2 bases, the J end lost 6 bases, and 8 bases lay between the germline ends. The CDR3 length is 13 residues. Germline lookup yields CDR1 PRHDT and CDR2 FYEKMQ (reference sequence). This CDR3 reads CASSLRQTNEQFF. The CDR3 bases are TGTGCCAGCAGCTTACGACAGACCAATGAGCAGTTCTTC.

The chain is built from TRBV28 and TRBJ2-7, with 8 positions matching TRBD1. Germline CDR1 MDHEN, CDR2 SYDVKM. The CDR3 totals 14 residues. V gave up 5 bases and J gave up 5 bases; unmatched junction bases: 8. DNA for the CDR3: TGTGCCAGCAGTCTTCGACAGGGGAAAAACGAGCAGTACTTC. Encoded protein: CASSLRQGKNEQYF.

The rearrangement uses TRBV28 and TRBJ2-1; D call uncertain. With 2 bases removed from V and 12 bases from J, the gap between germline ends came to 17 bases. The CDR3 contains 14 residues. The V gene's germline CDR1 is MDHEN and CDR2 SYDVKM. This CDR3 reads CASSLITVPYLQFF. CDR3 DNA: TGTGCCAGCAGTTTAATTACAGTCCCGTACTTGCAGTTCTTC.

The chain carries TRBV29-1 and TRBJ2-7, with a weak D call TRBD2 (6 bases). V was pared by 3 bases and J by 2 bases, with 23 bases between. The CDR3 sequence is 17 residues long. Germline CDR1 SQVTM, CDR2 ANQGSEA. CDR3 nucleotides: TGCAGCGTTGAGGATGGGGGGTTGGAGGACACGACCTACGAGCAGTACTTC. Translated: CSVEDGGLEDTTYEQYF.

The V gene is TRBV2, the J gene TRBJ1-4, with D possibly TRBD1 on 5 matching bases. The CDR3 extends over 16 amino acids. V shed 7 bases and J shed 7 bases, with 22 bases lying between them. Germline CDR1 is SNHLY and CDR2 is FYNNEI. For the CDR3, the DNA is TGTGCCAGCACTCCGAGAGCAGGGAAGGTGGGTGAAAAACTGTTTTTT. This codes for CASTPRAGKVGEKLFF.

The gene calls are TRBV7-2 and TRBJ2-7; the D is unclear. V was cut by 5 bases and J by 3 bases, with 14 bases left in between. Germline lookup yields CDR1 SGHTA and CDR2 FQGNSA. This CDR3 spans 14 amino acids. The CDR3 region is CASSEDRGFYEQYF. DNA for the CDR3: TGTGCCAGCAGCGAAGATCGAGGATTCTACGAGCAGTACTTC.